The 20 T cell receptor beta chains listed next were all sequenced from one sample in a study of identifying expanded T cells in peripheral blood. Some clones are missing from TCRdb's copy, which holds only in-frame ones; the method was immunoSEQ multiplex PCR. The data contain 50,000 to 60,000 clones, over 75% of them singletons. The source material was blood. The receptors here all came from a person aged 18 to 75 in good health.

The CDR3 DNA sequence: TGTGCCAGCAGCCTTAGGGGCGGGAGTCCCACCGGGGAGCTGTTTTTT. It specifies CASSLRGGSPTGELFF. This rearrangement joins TRBV7-2 to TRBJ2-2; 7 bases are shared with TRBD2. V trimming: 5 bases; J trimming: 4 bases; junction bases outside the gene matches: 10. CDR1 is SGHTA and CDR2 is FQGNSA in the germline V gene. This CDR3 comprises 16 residues.

The V and J genes are TRBV7-9 and TRBJ2-1; TRBD2 aligns across 10 bases. The germline gives CDR1 SEHNR, CDR2 FQNEAQ (reference sequence). This CDR3 region has 15 residues. The V and J ends lost 5 bases and 8 bases, in that order; junction bases with no gene match: 9. Here the CDR3 reads CASSLGLAGVDEQFF. The CDR3 bases are TGTGCCAGCAGCCTAGGGCTAGCGGGGGTGGATGAGCAGTTCTTC.

V usage is TRBV14 and J usage is TRBJ2-7; TRBD1 aligns across 10 bases. V shed 11 bases, J shed 4 bases, and the junction held 20 bases outside the gene matches. This CDR3 has 17 amino acids. Germline V gene lookup returns CDR1 SGHDN and CDR2 FVKESK. The CDR3 reads CAFKTGDRGGLTYEQYF. CDR3 sequence (DNA): TGTGCCTTCAAAACTGGGGACAGGGGAGGTCTTACGTACGAGCAGTACTTC.

This chain connects TRBV27 to TRBJ2-5; perhaps TRBD2 as D (7 bases). The V and J ends lost 8 bases and 2 bases respectively, with 15 bases between them. The CDR3 covers 14 residues. The germline gives CDR1 MNHEY, CDR2 SMNVEV (reference sequence). The CDR3 is CASRSGTIQETQYF. The CDR3 DNA follows: TGTGCCAGCCGCAGCGGGACAATACAAGAGACCCAGTACTTC.

The rearrangement links TRBV30 to TRBJ2-5; 10 bases agree with TRBD2. Germline V lookup: CDR1 GTSNPN, CDR2 SVGIG (reference sequence). V lost 5 bases, J lost 3 bases, and 6 bases stayed unmatched. The CDR3 extends over 14 amino acids. As DNA, the CDR3 is TGTGCCTGGGGAGGAGCGGGAGGGAAAGAGACCCAGTACTTC. Protein sequence: CAWGGAGGKETQYF.

The chain links TRBV7-2 to TRBJ2-5, with D unresolved. CDR1 is SGHTA, CDR2 FQGNSA, per germline. This CDR3 comprises 14 residues. The V end was cut by 5 bases, the J end by 5 bases, with 15 bases between. This CDR3 reads CASSPGGNRETQYF. CDR3 DNA sequence: TGTGCCAGCAGCCCCGGCGGTAATCGGGAGACCCAGTACTTC.

The gene calls are TRBV7-2 and TRBJ1-3; D perhaps matches TRBD1 (6 bases). The CDR3 is 15 residues long. V gave up 5 bases and J gave up 4 bases, with 15 bases separating them. The V gene's germline CDR1 is SGHTA and CDR2 FQGNSA. The CDR3: CASSPRGGQGNTIYF. The CDR3 DNA is TGTGCCAGCAGCCCCCGCGGGGGGCAGGGAAACACCATATATTTT.

Note on this clone: Possible read error: a much larger clone is one base away. This chain uses TRBV11-2 with TRBJ1-1, with unresolved D. CDR3 size: 13 residues. CDR1 SGHAT and CDR2 FQNNGV come from the germline V gene. CDR3 protein: CASSPNRNTEAFF. DNA for the CDR3: TGCGCCAGCAGCCCAAACAGAAACACTGAAGCTTTCTTT.

The rearrangement links TRBV2 to TRBJ1-2; no clear D gene. Per germline, CDR1 SNHLY and CDR2 FYNNEI. Trimming shortened V by 6 bases and J by 3 bases, and 5 bases separated the two germline ends. This CDR3 has 11 amino acids. The CDR3 sequence: CASRAYYGYTF. The CDR3 bases are TGTGCCAGCAGAGCCTACTATGGCTACACCTTC.

This rearrangement joins TRBV30 to TRBJ1-2; the match to TRBD1 covers 9 bases. The CDR3 is 13 amino acids. Trimming removed 6 bases from V and 7 bases from J; junction bases left unmatched: 9. Germline V gene data show CDR1 as GTSNPN and CDR2 as SVGIG (reference sequence). The CDR3 coding sequence is TGTGCCTGCCCCCGGACAGGGGCTCTTGGCTACACCTTC. Amino acid sequence: CACPRTGALGYTF. Supplemented by reference TRBV30 and TRBJ1-2, the full variable domain reads SQTIHQWPATLVQPVGSPLSLECTVEGTSNPNLYWYRQAAGRGLQLLFYSVGIGQISSEVPQNLSASRPQDRQFILSSKKLLLSDSGFYLCACPRTGALGYTFGSGTRLTVV.

This clone was counted only a few times. V and J are TRBV7-5 and TRBJ1-1. TRBV7-5 is listed as a pseudogene. The CDR3 is 15 amino acids. CDR3 DNA: TGTGCCAGCAGCTTAGTCCCCGGAGCCAACACTGAAGCTTTCTTT. As protein: CASSLVPGANTEAFF.

The CDR3 bases are TGTGCCAGCAGTGAAAACCCGGGACTCACCTACGAGCAGTACTTC. Translation gives CASSENPGLTYEQYF. The V call is TRBV6-1, the J call TRBJ2-7; weak D call: TRBD2 (6 bases). This CDR3 comprises 15 residues. Germline CDR1 MNHNS, CDR2 SASEGT. V shed 2 bases and J shed 2 bases, with 13 bases lying between them.

This clone has a handful of counts. The chain joins TRBV19 to TRBJ2-7, with 7 bases lining up with TRBD1. Trimming took 4 bases from V and 0 from J; bases not matched to a gene: 3. The germline V gene has CDR1 LNHDA and CDR2 SQIVND (reference sequence). The CDR3 covers 14 residues. The CDR3 region is CASSTTGYSYEQYF. CDR3 coding DNA: TGTGCCAGTAGTACGACAGGGTACTCCTACGAGCAGTACTTC.

The chain couples TRBV7-3 to TRBJ1-1; no clear D gene. Trimming pared 6 bases from V and 1 base from J, leaving 9 bases between. CDR1 and CDR2 (germline): SGHTA, FQGTGA. The CDR3 extends over 13 amino acids. This CDR3 reads CASSSRRNTEAFF. For the CDR3, the DNA is TGTGCCAGCAGTTCGCGGCGGAACACTGAAGCTTTCTTT.

This chain links TRBV9 with TRBJ2-3; D is perhaps TRBD2 (5 bases). From germline, CDR1 is SGDLS and CDR2 YYNGEE. V was clipped by 2 bases and J by 2 bases, with 9 bases between them. CDR3 size: 14 residues. This CDR3 reads CASSVTSVTDTQYF. Written as DNA, the CDR3 is TGTGCCAGCAGCGTCACTAGTGTCACAGATACGCAGTATTTT. Combining the CDR3 with reference TRBV9 and TRBJ2-3 gives the whole variable domain DSGVTQTPKHLITATGQRVTLRCSPRSGDLSVYWYQQSLDQGLQFLIQYYNGEERAKGNILERFSAQQFPDLHSELNLSSLELGDSALYFCASSVTSVTDTQYFGPGTRLTVL.

The chain carries TRBV7-3 and TRBJ2-1; D is unclear. Looked up from germline, CDR1 is SGHTA and CDR2 is FQGTGA. This CDR3 region has 11 residues. V shed 6 bases and J shed 10 bases, with 10 bases lying between them. In nucleotides, the CDR3 is TGTGCCAGCAGTTCATACTCCGAGCAGTTCTTC. This encodes CASSSYSEQFF.

This chain joins TRBV7-9 and TRBJ2-2; D gene uncertain. V was trimmed by 0 bases and J by 0 bases, leaving 2 bases between them. Germline CDR1 is SEHNR and CDR2 is FQNEAQ (reference sequence). CDR3 size: 14 residues. CDR3 in amino acids: CASSLATNTGELFF. For the CDR3, the DNA is TGTGCCAGCAGCTTAGCGACGAACACCGGGGAGCTGTTTTTT.

The sample holds one count of this clone. This sequence joins TRBV30 and TRBJ1-1; D gene ambiguous. The germline gives CDR1 GTSNPN, CDR2 SVGIG (reference sequence). The V gene lost 0 bases and the J gene lost 5 bases, with 4 bases spanning the gap. The CDR3 runs 11 residues. CDR3 amino acids: CAWSVGTEAFF. Written as DNA, the CDR3 is TGTGCCTGGAGTGTAGGGACTGAAGCTTTCTTT.

The J gene is TRBJ2-3, the V gene TRBV12-5; D gene unclear. V was clipped by 2 bases and J by 7 bases, with 4 bases between them. The CDR3 covers 11 residues. From germline, CDR1 is LGHNT and CDR2 FRNRAP. Here the CDR3 DNA reads TGTGCTAGTGGTTTGAAAAATACGCAGTATTTT. Protein product: CASGLKNTQYF. Combining the CDR3 with reference TRBV12-5 and TRBJ2-3 gives the whole variable domain DARVTQTPRHKVTEMGQEVTMRCQPILGHNTVFWYRQTMMQGLELLAYFRNRAPLDDSGMPKDRFSAEMPDATLATLKIQPSEPRDSAVYFCASGLKNTQYFGPGTRLTVL.

The V and J genes are TRBV5-1 and TRBJ2-5, with D possibly matching TRBD1 (5 bases). The V gene lost 5 bases and the J gene lost 5 bases, with 10 bases spanning the gap. CDR3 length equals 12 residues. Germline V gene data show CDR1 as SGHRS and CDR2 as YFSETQ. The CDR3 DNA follows: TGCGCCAGCAGTAACAGGCTCGAGACCCAGTACTTC. This encodes CASSNRLETQYF.